This T cell receptor beta chain appears in the sequencing data of a study of blood T cell repertoires in COVID-19. In the study overall: Samples taken during acute and convalescent COVID-19 were collected in the United States, Italy and Spain.

In the case of this clone: A junction end diverges from the germline sequence, so it may reflect a read error.

Germline V CDR1 and CDR2: SSHAT, FNYEAQ (reference sequence). The CDR3 runs to 13 residues. Patients in Seattle were enrolled during active infection, then followed longitudinally. Original processing methods: Estimation of nucleated cell counts relied on the amplification of reference gene primers. Here immunoSEQ multiplex PCR was the method, and the copy in TCRdb shows in-frame clones only, minus some. The V and J calls and clone size are taken from that table; D and trimming were inferred from the DNA. The repertoire consists of around 310,000 clones, with nearly 90% occurring once and the leading ten covering more than 0.85%.

Sequencing used peripheral blood. The chain employs TRBV7-7 and TRBJ2-7; 8 nucleotides agree with TRBD2. This TCR was sampled from a woman aged 40 to 50 with COVID-19, enrolled during active disease. The CDR3 DNA follows: TGTGCTAGCAGCGCGTCAACTAGCGGCGAGCAGTACTTC. Protein product: CASSASTSGEQYF.